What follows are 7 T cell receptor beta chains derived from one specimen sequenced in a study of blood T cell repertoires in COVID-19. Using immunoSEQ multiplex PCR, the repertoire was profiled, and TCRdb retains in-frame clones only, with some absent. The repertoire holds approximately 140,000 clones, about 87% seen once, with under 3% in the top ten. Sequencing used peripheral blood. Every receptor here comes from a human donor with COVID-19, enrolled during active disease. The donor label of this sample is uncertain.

For the CDR3, the DNA is TGTGCCAGCAGCGAGCGGACAGGAGCGGAAGTCGAGTTGTATAATTCACCCCTCCACTTT. Its protein is CASSERTGAEVELYNSPLHF. This chain connects TRBV7-6 to TRBJ1-6; 7 bases are a match to TRBD1. V trimming: 5 bases; J trimming: 4 bases; junction bases outside the gene matches: 20. Germline CDR1 reads SGHVS; CDR2 reads FNYEAQ. The CDR3 consists of 20 residues.

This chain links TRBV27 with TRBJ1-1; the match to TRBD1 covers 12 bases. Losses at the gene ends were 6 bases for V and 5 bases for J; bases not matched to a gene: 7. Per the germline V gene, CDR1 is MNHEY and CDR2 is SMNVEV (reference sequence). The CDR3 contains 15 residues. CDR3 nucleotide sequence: TGTGCCAGCAGCGGGACAGGGGGCGCAAGGACTGAAGCTTTCTTT. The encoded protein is CASSGTGGARTEAFF.

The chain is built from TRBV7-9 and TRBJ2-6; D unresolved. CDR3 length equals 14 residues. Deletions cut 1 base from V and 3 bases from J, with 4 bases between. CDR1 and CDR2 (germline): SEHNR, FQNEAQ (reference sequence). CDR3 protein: CASSLVLGANVLTF. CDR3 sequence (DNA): TGTGCCAGCAGCTTAGTACTTGGGGCCAACGTCCTGACTTTC.

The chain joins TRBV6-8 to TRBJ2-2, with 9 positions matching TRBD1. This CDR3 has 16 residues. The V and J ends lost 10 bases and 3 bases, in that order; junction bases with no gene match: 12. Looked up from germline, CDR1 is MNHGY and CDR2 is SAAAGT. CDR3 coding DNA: TGTGCCACGTGGCCGGGACAGGGACCGGACACCGGGGAGCTGTTTTTT. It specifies CATWPGQGPDTGELFF.

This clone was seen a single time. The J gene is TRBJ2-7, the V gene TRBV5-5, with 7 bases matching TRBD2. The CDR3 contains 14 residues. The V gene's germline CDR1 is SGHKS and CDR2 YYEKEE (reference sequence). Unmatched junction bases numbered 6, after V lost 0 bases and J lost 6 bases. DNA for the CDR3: TGTGCCAGCAGCTTGGAGGGAGGGTTCGTCGAGCAGTACTTC. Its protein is CASSLEGGFVEQYF.

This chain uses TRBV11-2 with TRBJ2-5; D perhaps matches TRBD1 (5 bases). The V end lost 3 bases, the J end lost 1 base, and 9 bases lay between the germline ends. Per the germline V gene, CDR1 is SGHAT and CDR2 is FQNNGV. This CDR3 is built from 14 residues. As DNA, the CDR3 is TGTGCCAGCAGCTTTACAGGAGCCCAAGAGACCCAGTACTTC. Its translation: CASSFTGAQETQYF.

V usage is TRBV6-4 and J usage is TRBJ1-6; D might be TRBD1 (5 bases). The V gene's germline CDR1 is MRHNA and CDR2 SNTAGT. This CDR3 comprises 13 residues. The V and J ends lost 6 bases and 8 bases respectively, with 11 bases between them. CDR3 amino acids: CASRRGLDSPLHF. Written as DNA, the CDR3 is TGTGCCAGCAGAAGGGGTTTAGATTCACCCCTCCACTTT.